Here is one TCR beta chain with its context. What it binds is unknown. This entry is derived from a study of identical twins' blood T cells. Study-level points and caveats: Twins shared more top CDR3 clonotypes than unrelated donors did. Out-of-frame TCRbeta clonotypes reportedly had markedly more similar V usage in twins than unrelated donors.

CDR1 is SGHTA, CDR2 FQGNSA, per germline. There are 15 residues in the CDR3. The V gene lost 5 bases and the J gene lost 8 bases, with 18 bases spanning the gap. TCRdb re-derived calls from the 5' RACE reads in MiXCR, one entry per CDR3 protein. Of around 380,000 distinct CDR3 sequences in the sample, roughly 30% were seen once. All three twin pairs grew up together with likely shared infections and vaccines. The sequence was obtained from a woman aged 18-49 years in good health. The chain has TRBV7-2 and TRBJ1-4; possibly TRBD1 for D (6 bases). The sequencing input was PBMCs. The CDR3 region has the DNA TGTGCCAGCAGCCTAAGAGTGGGGGCTCGGGAAAAACTGTTTTTT. Translation gives CASSLRVGAREKLFF.